This T cell receptor (beta chain) was sequenced in a study of blood T cell repertoires in COVID-19. Study information: Sources were T cells, B-cell-depleted T cells, or PBMCs; the material itself was cDNA or gDNA.

TCRdb's copy holds only in-frame clones and misses some; the assay was immunoSEQ multiplex PCR. The sample yields about 87,000 clones, about 80% seen once. Specimen: peripheral blood. This TCR derives from a woman between 50 and 59 years old with acute or convalescent COVID-19.

The CDR3 sequence is CASSYYSTNEKLFF. The DNA of the CDR3 is TGTGCCAGCAGTTACTACTCAACTAATGAAAAACTGTTTTTT. The chain couples TRBV6-5 to TRBJ1-4, with unresolved D. V was trimmed by 1 base and J by 0 bases, leaving 3 bases between them. CDR3 size: 14 residues. Per germline, CDR1 MNHEY and CDR2 SVGAGI.